Below, 16 T cell receptor beta chains from the same sample are listed, as sequenced in a study of yellow fever vaccine responses in identical twins. TCRdb fed the RT-PCR reads into MiXCR, producing one record per CDR3 protein. Of some 35,000 distinct CDR3 sequences in the sample, about 61% were seen once. Specimen: T cells from blood (PBMCs), unsorted or a sorted subset (not recorded which), collected before or after yellow fever vaccination (not recorded which). These receptors originate from a woman aged 18-29 years who received the yellow fever vaccine.

This chain connects TRBV5-5 to TRBJ2-1, with D possibly being TRBD2 (5 bases). V was trimmed by 5 bases and J by 6 bases, leaving 18 bases between them. Germline V lookup: CDR1 SGHKS, CDR2 YYEKEE (reference sequence). The CDR3 contains 15 residues. The DNA for the CDR3 is TGTGCCAGCAGTTATGCCCGGGGTATCTCCAATGAGCAGTTCTTC. Protein product: CASSYARGISNEQFF.

This clonotype showed up just once. CDR3 sequence: CASSRRGRGPDNEQFF. The CDR3 bases are TGTGCCAGCAGTCGCCGAGGGAGGGGGCCGGACAATGAGCAGTTCTTC. V usage is TRBV2 and J usage is TRBJ2-1, with D tentatively TRBD1 or TRBD2 (7 bases each). Trimming stripped 5 bases from V and 5 bases from J, with 19 bases between. From germline, CDR1 is SNHLY and CDR2 FYNNEI. The CDR3 contains 16 residues.

The CDR3, as DNA: TGTGCCAGTAGTATTCGGGACAGGGAACAGCCCCAGCATTTT. Translation gives CASSIRDREQPQHF. The rearrangement uses TRBV19 and TRBJ1-5; 9 bases map to TRBD1. Germline assignment: CDR1 LNHDA and CDR2 SQIVND (reference sequence). This CDR3 comprises 14 residues. After removal of 3 bases from V and 7 bases from J, the junction contained 4 bases not matched to a gene. The full variable domain, completed using reference TRBV19 and TRBJ1-5, is DGGITQSPKYLFRKEGQNVTLSCEQNLNHDAMYWYRQDPGQGLRLIYYSQIVNDFQKGDIAEGYSVSREKKESFPLTVTSAQKNPTAFYLCASSIRDREQPQHFGDGTRLSIL.

The J gene is TRBJ2-7, the V gene TRBV7-3, with unresolved D. CDR1 SGHTA and CDR2 FQGTGA come from the germline V gene. V dropped 1 base and J dropped 1 base, with 11 bases sitting between them. CDR3 size: 15 residues. The CDR3 coding sequence is TGTGCCAGCAGCTTAAGCGCCCTAAAGTCCTACGAGCAGTACTTC. Its translation is CASSLSALKSYEQYF.

The chain joins TRBV28 to TRBJ2-7, with D maybe TRBD2 (6 bases). Germline CDR1 is MDHEN and CDR2 is SYDVKM. This CDR3 is 13 amino acids long. The V end lost 5 bases, the J end lost 5 bases, and 13 bases lay between the germline ends. The CDR3 DNA is TGTGCCAGCAGTGACCCGGGGGTAAACGAGCAGTACTTC. It codes for CASSDPGVNEQYF.

In its sample, this clonotype was seen a few times. The CDR3 DNA reads as TGCAGCGTTGTAGGGCGGGAGGACTACGAGCAGTACTTC. This translates into CSVVGREDYEQYF. V is TRBV29-1 and J is TRBJ2-7; the match to TRBD2 covers 8 bases. The CDR3 covers 13 residues. Germline V gene data show CDR1 as SQVTM and CDR2 as ANQGSEA. V shed 4 bases, J shed 3 bases, and the junction held 5 bases outside the gene matches.

DNA of the CDR3: TGTGCCAGCAGTAAAAACATTCAGTACTTC. It specifies CASSKNIQYF. The rearrangement uses TRBV28 and TRBJ2-4; D call uncertain. This CDR3 is 10 amino acids long. Germline V gene sequence: CDR1 MDHEN, CDR2 SYDVKM. V lost 5 bases and J lost 4, with 0 bases in between.

The J gene is TRBJ2-7, the V gene TRBV3-1; tentatively, D is TRBD2 (5 bases). Germline values: CDR1 LGHDT, CDR2 YNNKEL (reference sequence). Trimming took 3 bases from V and 0 from J, leaving 9 bases between them. The CDR3 length is 14 residues. CDR3 in amino acids: CASSHGVPSYEQYF. The CDR3, as DNA: TGTGCCAGCAGCCACGGGGTACCCTCCTACGAGCAGTACTTC.

This chain uses TRBV20-1 with TRBJ2-3; D unclear. With 5 bases removed from V and 2 bases from J, the gap between germline ends came to 5 bases. Germline V gene lookup returns CDR1 DFQATT and CDR2 SNEGSKA (reference sequence). The CDR3 contains 11 residues. The DNA of the CDR3 is TGCAGTGCTCCAATCACAGATACGCAGTATTTT. Translating it yields CSAPITDTQYF.

This rearrangement joins TRBV29-1 to TRBJ1-1; D is perhaps TRBD1 (5 bases). V was trimmed by 4 bases and J by 6 bases, leaving 12 bases between them. The CDR3 contains 12 residues. Looked up from germline, CDR1 is SQVTM and CDR2 is ANQGSEA. CDR3 residues: CSVASGSSEAFF. CDR3 DNA: TGCAGCGTTGCTTCAGGGAGCTCTGAAGCTTTCTTT. The complete variable domain, with remaining parts taken from reference TRBV29-1 and TRBJ1-1, reads SAVISQKPSRDICQRGTSLTIQCQVDSQVTMMFWYRQQPGQSLTLIATANQGSEATYESGFVIDKFPISRPNLTFSTLTVSNMSPEDSSIYLCSVASGSSEAFFGQGTRLTVV.

The chain joins TRBV23-1 to TRBJ2-6; 7 nucleotides align to TRBD1. TRBV23-1 is designated an ORF whose function remains uncertain. V dropped 3 bases and J dropped 3; count of bases not matched to a gene: 8. The CDR3 spans 17 residues. The CDR3 DNA reads TGCGCCAGCAGTCACAAGACGACAGGGTTTGGGGCCAACGTCCTGACTTTC. It is translated as CASSHKTTGFGANVLTF.

V and J are TRBV18 and TRBJ2-7, with D hard to call. V was cut by 2 bases and J by 3 bases, with 5 bases left in between. The CDR3 consists of 12 residues. Germline V CDR1 and CDR2: KGHSH, LQKENI. The CDR3 here is CASSPRVYEQYF. The DNA of the CDR3 is TGTGCCAGCTCACCAAGGGTCTACGAGCAGTACTTC. The variable domain in full, completed from reference TRBV18 and TRBJ2-7, reads NAGVMQNPRHLVRRRGQEARLRCSPMKGHSHVYWYRQLPEEGLKFMVYLQKENIIDESGMPKERFSAEFPKEGPSILRIQQVVRGDSAAYFCASSPRVYEQYFGPGTRLTVT.

The CDR3 coding sequence is TGCGCCAGCAGCTCGGGACTAGCGTTACAAGAGACCCAGTACTTC. Translation: CASSSGLALQETQYF. The J gene is TRBJ2-5, the V gene TRBV5-1; TRBD2 aligns across 10 bases. V gave up 3 bases and J gave up 2 bases; unmatched junction bases: 4. CDR3 length: 15 amino acids. In germline, CDR1 is SGHRS, CDR2 YFSETQ.

This clonotype showed up just a few times. The rearrangement uses TRBV11-2 and TRBJ2-1; 7 bases are a match to TRBD2. Germline CDR1 and CDR2: SGHAT and FQNNGV. The CDR3 consists of 16 residues. J gave up 7 bases and V 2 bases, and 11 bases lay outside the gene matches. The CDR3 nucleotides read TGTGCCAGCAGCTTATCTGGGGCGGGAGATCAGAATGAGCAGTTCTTC. Its translation: CASSLSGAGDQNEQFF.

The sample holds a few counts of this clonotype. The gene calls are TRBV20-1 and TRBJ2-7; D is perhaps TRBD1 (6 bases). The CDR3 consists of 14 residues. Per germline, CDR1 DFQATT and CDR2 SNEGSKA (reference sequence). V was clipped by 1 base and J by 4 bases, with 14 bases between them. This chain's CDR3 is CSARGPSTGYEQYV. DNA for the CDR3: TGCAGTGCTAGAGGCCCCTCCACAGGGTACGAGCAGTACGTC.

V gene TRBV6-1 combines with J gene TRBJ1-2, with 10 bases lining up with TRBD1. The CDR3 runs 14 residues. The V segment lost 6 bases and the J segment 5 bases; nucleotides outside the gene matches: 6. From germline, CDR1 is MNHNS and CDR2 SASEGT. The CDR3 coding sequence is TGTGCCAGCAGGAAGGACAGGGGGGGGTATGGCTACACCTTC. This translates into CASRKDRGGYGYTF.